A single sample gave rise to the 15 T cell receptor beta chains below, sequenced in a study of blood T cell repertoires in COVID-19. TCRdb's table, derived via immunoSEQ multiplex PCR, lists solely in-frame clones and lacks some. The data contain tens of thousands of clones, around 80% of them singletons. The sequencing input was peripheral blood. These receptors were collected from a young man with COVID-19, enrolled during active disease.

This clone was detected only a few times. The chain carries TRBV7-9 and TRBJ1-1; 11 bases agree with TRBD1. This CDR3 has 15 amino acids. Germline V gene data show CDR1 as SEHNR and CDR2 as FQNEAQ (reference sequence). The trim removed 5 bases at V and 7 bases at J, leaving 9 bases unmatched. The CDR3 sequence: CASSTPRTGGFEAFF. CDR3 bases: TGTGCCAGCAGCACACCTCGGACAGGGGGCTTTGAAGCTTTCTTT.

CDR3 residues: CASSMYRDALPSTDTQYF. CDR3 DNA sequence: TGTGCCAGTAGTATGTACAGGGACGCCCTTCCTAGCACAGATACGCAGTATTTT. This chain uses TRBV19 with TRBJ2-3, with TRBD1 as a possible D gene (6 bases). Deletions cut 3 bases from V and 0 bases from J, with 19 bases between. The CDR3 has 18 residues. In germline, CDR1 is LNHDA, CDR2 SQIVND (reference sequence).

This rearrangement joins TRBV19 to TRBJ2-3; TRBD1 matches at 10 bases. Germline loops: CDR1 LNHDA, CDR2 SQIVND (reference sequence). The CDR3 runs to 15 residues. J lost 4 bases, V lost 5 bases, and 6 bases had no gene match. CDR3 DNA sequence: TGTGCCAGTAGTTCTTTCGGACAGGGGGCAGATACGCAGTATTTT. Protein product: CASSSFGQGADTQYF.

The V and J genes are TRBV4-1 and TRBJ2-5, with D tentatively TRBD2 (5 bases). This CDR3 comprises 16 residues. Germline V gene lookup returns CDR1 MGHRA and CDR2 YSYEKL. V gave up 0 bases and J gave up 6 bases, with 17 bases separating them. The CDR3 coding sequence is TGCGCCAGCAGCCAAGATGTTTCGAGGGCTTTGCAGACCCAGTACTTC. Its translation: CASSQDVSRALQTQYF.

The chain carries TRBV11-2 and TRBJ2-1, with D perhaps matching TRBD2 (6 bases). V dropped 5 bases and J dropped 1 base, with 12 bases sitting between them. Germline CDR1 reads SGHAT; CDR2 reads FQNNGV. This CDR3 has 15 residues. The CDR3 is CASSPGRGSYNEQFF. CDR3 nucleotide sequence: TGTGCCAGCAGCCCCGGGCGGGGATCCTACAATGAGCAGTTCTTC.

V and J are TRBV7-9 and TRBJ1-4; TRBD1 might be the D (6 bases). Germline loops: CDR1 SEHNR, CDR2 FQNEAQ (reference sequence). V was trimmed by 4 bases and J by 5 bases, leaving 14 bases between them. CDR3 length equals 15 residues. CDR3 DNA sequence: TGTGCCAGCAGCTCCCTACAGGGAAGAAATGAAAAACTGTTTTTT. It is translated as CASSSLQGRNEKLFF.

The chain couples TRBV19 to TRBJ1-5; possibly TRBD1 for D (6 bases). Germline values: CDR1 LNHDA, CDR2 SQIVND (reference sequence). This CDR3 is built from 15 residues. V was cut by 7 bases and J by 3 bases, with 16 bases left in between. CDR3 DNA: TGTGCCAGTACCTTAATACAGGGACACAATCAGCCCCAGCATTTT. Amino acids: CASTLIQGHNQPQHF.

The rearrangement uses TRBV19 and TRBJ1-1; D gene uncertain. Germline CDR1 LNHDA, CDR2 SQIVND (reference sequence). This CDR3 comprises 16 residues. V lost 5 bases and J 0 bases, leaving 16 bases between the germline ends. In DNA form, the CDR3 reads TGTGCCAGTAGTTCCGTGGCAGGATACATGAACACTGAAGCTTTCTTT. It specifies CASSSVAGYMNTEAFF.

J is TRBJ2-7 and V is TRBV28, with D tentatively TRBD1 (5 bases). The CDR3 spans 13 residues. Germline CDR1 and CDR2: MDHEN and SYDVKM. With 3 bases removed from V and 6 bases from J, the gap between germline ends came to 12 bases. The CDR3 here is CASSLLGDGEQYF. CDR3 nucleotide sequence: TGTGCCAGCAGTTTGCTAGGGGATGGCGAGCAGTACTTC.

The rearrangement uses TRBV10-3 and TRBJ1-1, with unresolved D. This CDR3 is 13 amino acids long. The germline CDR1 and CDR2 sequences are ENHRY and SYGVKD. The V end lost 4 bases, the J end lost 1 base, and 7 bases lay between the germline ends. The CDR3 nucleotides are TGTGCCATCAGTGGGCGGGCGAACACTGAAGCTTTCTTT. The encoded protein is CAISGRANTEAFF.

CDR3 loop: CASSLGRTGLISGANVLTF. The CDR3 region has the DNA TGTGCCAGCAGCTTAGGCCGGACAGGGTTAATTTCTGGGGCCAACGTCCTGACTTTC. The rearrangement uses TRBV13 and TRBJ2-6; 8 positions match TRBD1. CDR3 size: 19 residues. The V gene end was trimmed by 0 bases and the J gene end by 1 base; junction bases not matched to a gene: 8. The germline gives CDR1 PRHDT, CDR2 FYEKMQ (reference sequence).

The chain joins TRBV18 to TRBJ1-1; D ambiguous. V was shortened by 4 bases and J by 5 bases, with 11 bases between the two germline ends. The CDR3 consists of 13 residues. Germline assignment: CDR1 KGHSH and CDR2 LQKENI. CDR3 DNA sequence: TGTGCCAGCTCACAACAATCCGGGACTGAAGCTTTCTTT. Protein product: CASSQQSGTEAFF.

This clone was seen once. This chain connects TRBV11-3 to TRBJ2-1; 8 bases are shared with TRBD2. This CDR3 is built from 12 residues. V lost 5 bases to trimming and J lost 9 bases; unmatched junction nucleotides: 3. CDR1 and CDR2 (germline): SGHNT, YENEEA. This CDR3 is CASSRGGSEQFF. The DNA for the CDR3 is TGTGCCAGCAGCCGCGGGGGGTCTGAGCAGTTCTTC.

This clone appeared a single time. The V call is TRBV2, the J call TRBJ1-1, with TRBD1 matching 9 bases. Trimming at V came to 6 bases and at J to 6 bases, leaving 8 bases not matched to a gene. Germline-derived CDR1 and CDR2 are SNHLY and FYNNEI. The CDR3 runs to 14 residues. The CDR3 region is CASRNPRQGAEAFF. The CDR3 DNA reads TGTGCCAGCAGGAATCCGAGACAGGGGGCTGAAGCTTTCTTT.

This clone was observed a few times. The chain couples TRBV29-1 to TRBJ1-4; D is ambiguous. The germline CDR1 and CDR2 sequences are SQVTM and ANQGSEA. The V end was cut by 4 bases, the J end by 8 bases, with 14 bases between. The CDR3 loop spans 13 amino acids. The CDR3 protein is CSVAVWAGEKLFF. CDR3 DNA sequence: TGCAGCGTTGCGGTGTGGGCGGGGGAAAAACTGTTTTTT. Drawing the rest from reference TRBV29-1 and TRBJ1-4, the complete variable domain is SAVISQKPSRDICQRGTSLTIQCQVDSQVTMMFWYRQQPGQSLTLIATANQGSEATYESGFVIDKFPISRPNLTFSTLTVSNMSPEDSSIYLCSVAVWAGEKLFFGSGTQLSVL.